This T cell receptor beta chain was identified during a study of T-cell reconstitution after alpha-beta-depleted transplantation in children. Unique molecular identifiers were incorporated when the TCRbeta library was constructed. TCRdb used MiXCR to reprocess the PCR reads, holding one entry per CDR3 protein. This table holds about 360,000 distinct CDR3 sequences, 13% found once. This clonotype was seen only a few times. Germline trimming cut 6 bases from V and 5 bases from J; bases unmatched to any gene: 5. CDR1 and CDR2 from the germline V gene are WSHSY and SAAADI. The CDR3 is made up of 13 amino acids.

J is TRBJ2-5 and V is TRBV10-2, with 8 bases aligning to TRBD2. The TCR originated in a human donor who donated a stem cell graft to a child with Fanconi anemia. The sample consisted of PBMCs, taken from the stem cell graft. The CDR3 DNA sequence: TGCGCCAGCAGCCGGACTAGCTGGGAGACCCAGTACTTC. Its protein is CASSRTSWETQYF.